Each of the 21 T cell receptor beta chains below was sequenced from the same sample in a study of naive and memory T cell subsets. TCR cDNA received a 3' ligated oligonucleotide that carried a UMI. Amplification of ligated cDNA took four PCR rounds with SP2 and nested alpha and beta constant primers. One entry per CDR3 protein results from TCRdb running MiXCR on the 5' RACE reads. The data contain around 56,000 distinct CDR3 sequences, 6% to 8% of them singletons. Receptors were obtained from a female donor in good health.

This clonotype has a handful of counts. V and J are TRBV7-9 and TRBJ1-2; D gene ambiguous. V lost 1 base, J lost 4 bases, and 7 bases lay in between. The length of the CDR3 is 13 residues. Looked up from germline, CDR1 is SEHNR and CDR2 is FQNEAQ (reference sequence). The CDR3 DNA is TGTGCCAGCAGCTTAGTTGGGATCTATGGCTACACCTTC. Translated: CASSLVGIYGYTF.

The table lists this clonotype with many counts. The CDR3 nucleotides read TGCGCCAGCAGCCAAGACAGGGGTTGGGGCGGCTACACCTTC. It encodes CASSQDRGWGGYTF. V usage is TRBV4-3 and J usage is TRBJ1-2; maybe TRBD1 (6 bases). Germline lookup yields CDR1 LGHNA and CDR2 YSLEER. CDR3 length: 14 amino acids. Trimming left V 0 bases short and J 8 bases short, with 13 bases between.

This clonotype was seen repeatedly, ten times or more. The J gene is TRBJ1-1, the V gene TRBV5-1; 9 bases are shared with TRBD1. The J segment lost 7 bases and the V segment lost 5 bases, leaving 6 bases of the junction unmatched. Germline lookup yields CDR1 SGHRS and CDR2 YFSETQ. This CDR3 is built from 13 residues. CDR3 sequence: CASRRDRELEAFF. The CDR3, as DNA: TGCGCCAGCAGACGGGACAGGGAGCTTGAAGCTTTCTTT.

Many counts were recorded for this clonotype. V gene TRBV18 combines with J gene TRBJ1-1; 9 bases align to TRBD1. V shed 4 bases, J shed 2 bases, and the junction held 11 bases outside the gene matches. This CDR3 is 17 amino acids long. In germline, CDR1 is KGHSH, CDR2 LQKENI. The CDR3 here is CASSRTGGAGGNTEAFF. DNA for the CDR3: TGTGCCAGCTCACGAACAGGGGGCGCGGGAGGTAACACTGAAGCTTTCTTT.

This clonotype was seen ten or more times. The chain employs TRBV7-3 and TRBJ1-3; D gene ambiguous. The CDR3 contains 14 residues. CDR1 is SGHTA, CDR2 FQGTGA, per germline. V lost 4 bases to trimming and J lost 4 bases, with 11 bases between them. CDR3 DNA: TGTGCCAGCAGCTCTGGCACGTCCGGAAACACCATATATTTT. It is translated as CASSSGTSGNTIYF.

This clonotype has a count of ten or more. The V gene is TRBV20-1, the J gene TRBJ1-6; perhaps TRBD1 as D (5 bases). The CDR3 is 15 amino acids. V was shortened by 1 base and J by 7 bases, with 14 bases between the two germline ends. Germline CDR1 is DFQATT and CDR2 is SNEGSKA (reference sequence). The CDR3 DNA follows: TGCAGTGCTAGAGGCGGGACCGACCCCAATTCACCCCTCCACTTT. Its translation is CSARGGTDPNSPLHF.

In the case of this clonotype: A read error may explain this, as a much larger clone is one base away. The final CDR3 position lacks the conserved phenylalanine or tryptophan, pointing to a likely read error. The chain uses TRBV12-3 or TRBV12-4 and TRBJ1-2, with TRBD1 identical over 7 bases. V dropped 9 bases and J dropped 8; count of bases not matched to a gene: 12. The CDR3 is 13 amino acids. CDR3 DNA: TGTGCCAGTACCTCCAGGGGGGCTGGAGGCTACACCATC. It encodes CASTSRGAGGYTI.

This clonotype showed up many times. The J gene is TRBJ1-1, the V gene TRBV5-1; a weak D match, TRBD1 (5 bases). The ends were cut back, 0 bases at V and 5 bases at J, with 20 bases in the middle. The CDR3 runs 17 residues. Germline V gene lookup returns CDR1 SGHRS and CDR2 YFSETQ. CDR3 in amino acids: CASSLGDLGSGGTEAFF. The CDR3 bases are TGCGCCAGCAGCTTGGGGGACCTTGGAAGTGGAGGGACTGAAGCTTTCTTT.

This clonotype showed up many times. The DNA of the CDR3 is TGCGCCAGCAGCCAAGATCATGACCCCCGGTCGGCTTTCTTT. This translates into CASSQDHDPRSAFF. This rearrangement joins TRBV4-1 to TRBJ1-1; no firm D call. The V and J ends lost 0 bases and 11 bases respectively, with 16 bases between them. Germline assignment: CDR1 MGHRA and CDR2 YSYEKL. This CDR3 comprises 14 residues.

In this sample, this clonotype turned up many times. The genes are TRBV7-8 and TRBJ1-5; 9 nucleotides line up with TRBD1. The germline V gene encodes CDR1 SGHVS and CDR2 FQNEAQ. The CDR3 consists of 15 residues. J lost 4 bases, V lost 3 bases, and 4 bases had no gene match. CDR3 region: CASSLGDRENQPQHF. In DNA form, the CDR3 reads TGTGCCAGCAGCTTGGGGGACAGGGAGAATCAGCCCCAGCATTTT.

This clonotype was counted at least ten times. The V and J genes are TRBV20-1 and TRBJ1-1; D may be TRBD1 (6 bases). CDR1 is DFQATT and CDR2 is SNEGSKA in the germline V gene (reference sequence). The germline V and J ends were trimmed by 1 base and 1 base, with 7 bases remaining between them. The CDR3 contains 13 residues. The CDR3, as DNA: TGCAGTGCTAGAGGACAGGAGAACACTGAAGCTTTCTTT. It encodes CSARGQENTEAFF.

This clonotype was seen a handful of times. The chain carries TRBV5-8 and TRBJ2-4; D is ambiguous. The germline V gene encodes CDR1 SGHTS and CDR2 YDEGEE. The V gene lost 5 bases and the J gene lost 3 bases, with 12 bases spanning the gap. This CDR3 spans 14 amino acids. For the CDR3, the DNA is TGTGCCAGCAGTGGACGGTCTGACAAAAACATTCAGTACTTC. This sequence encodes CASSGRSDKNIQYF.

This clonotype was detected ten times or more. The chain combines TRBV28 with TRBJ1-1; D might be TRBD1 (5 bases). The V end was cut by 6 bases, the J end by 11 bases, with 16 bases between. The CDR3 runs to 12 residues. The germline gives CDR1 MDHEN, CDR2 SYDVKM. The CDR3 region is CASRGTAWEAFF. CDR3 sequence (DNA): TGTGCCAGCAGGGGGACGGCATGGGAGGCTTTCTTT.

This chain uses TRBV27 with TRBJ2-2, with D unclear. This CDR3 is 14 amino acids long. Germline values: CDR1 MNHEY, CDR2 SMNVEV (reference sequence). Trimming cost V 2 bases and J 6 bases, with 10 bases left between them. The CDR3 protein is CASSLLLGSGELFF. The CDR3 DNA is TGTGCCAGCAGTTTACTCCTGGGGTCCGGGGAGCTGTTTTTT.

In its sample, this clonotype was seen many times. The chain carries TRBV20-1 and TRBJ1-2; 10 bases line up with TRBD1. V trimming: 8 bases; J trimming: 5 bases; junction bases outside the gene matches: 8. The CDR3 is made up of 13 amino acids. In germline, CDR1 is DFQATT, CDR2 SNEGSKA (reference sequence). CDR3 in amino acids: CSTPGQGHYGYTF. CDR3 DNA sequence: TGCAGTACGCCGGGACAGGGGCATTATGGCTACACCTTC.

The chain employs TRBV11-2 and TRBJ1-1, with D possibly being TRBD1 (5 bases). CDR3 length: 14 amino acids. The germline V gene encodes CDR1 SGHAT and CDR2 FQNNGV. The ends were cut back, 6 bases at V and 9 bases at J, with 20 bases in the middle. CDR3 coding DNA: TGTGCCAGCAGACCTGCGGGCAGGGAAAGAAAAGCTTTCTTT. Its translation is CASRPAGRERKAFF.

The table lists this clonotype with many counts. This chain uses TRBV20-1 with TRBJ1-6; D remains unclear. The V end lost 3 bases, the J end lost 7 bases, and 16 bases lay between the germline ends. Germline V lookup: CDR1 DFQATT, CDR2 SNEGSKA (reference sequence). The length of the CDR3 is 15 residues. The CDR3 region is CSASSNGVSNSPLHF. Here the CDR3 DNA reads TGCAGTGCTAGTTCTAATGGGGTCTCCAATTCACCCCTCCACTTT.

This clonotype came up a few times. The chain joins TRBV6-5 to TRBJ2-7, with a tentative D call TRBD1 (6 bases). V was cut by 6 bases and J by 5 bases, with 14 bases left in between. This CDR3 is built from 13 residues. Germline loops: CDR1 MNHEY, CDR2 SVGAGI. This CDR3 is CASSPQGMNEQYF. In nucleotides, the CDR3 is TGTGCCAGCAGCCCCCAGGGGATGAACGAGCAGTACTTC.

V gene TRBV20-1 combines with J gene TRBJ2-2; tentatively, D is TRBD1 or TRBD2 (5 bases each). The germline V gene encodes CDR1 DFQATT and CDR2 SNEGSKA (reference sequence). V lost 0 bases to trimming and J lost 1 base, with 9 bases between them. The CDR3 is made up of 15 amino acids. In DNA form, the CDR3 reads TGCAGTGCTAGAGAGAGGGGTCAGAACACCGGGGAGCTGTTTTTT. It specifies CSARERGQNTGELFF.

As to this clonotype: A much larger clonotype is one base distant, so this may be a read error. V and J are TRBV6-6 and TRBJ1-3; no reliable D call. CDR1 and CDR2 from the germline V gene are MNHNY and SVGAGI (reference sequence). V dropped 1 base and J dropped 0 bases, with 4 bases sitting between them. The CDR3 spans 14 residues. CDR3 loop: CASSYWDSGNTIYF. The CDR3 coding sequence is TGTGCCAGCAGTTACTGGGACTCTGGAAACACCATATATTTT.

The V gene is TRBV9, the J gene TRBJ2-3; possibly TRBD2 for D (7 bases). CDR3 length: 15 residues. The germline gives CDR1 SGDLS, CDR2 YYNGEE. Trimming left V 3 bases short and J 5 bases short, with 16 bases between. In nucleotides, the CDR3 is TGTGCCAGCAGCGCCGATGGGGGGGCAGGAGATACGCAGTATTTT. Translation: CASSADGGAGDTQYF. Drawing the rest from reference TRBV9 and TRBJ2-3, the complete variable domain is DSGVTQTPKHLITATGQRVTLRCSPRSGDLSVYWYQQSLDQGLQFLIQYYNGEERAKGNILERFSAQQFPDLHSELNLSSLELGDSALYFCASSADGGAGDTQYFGPGTRLTVL.